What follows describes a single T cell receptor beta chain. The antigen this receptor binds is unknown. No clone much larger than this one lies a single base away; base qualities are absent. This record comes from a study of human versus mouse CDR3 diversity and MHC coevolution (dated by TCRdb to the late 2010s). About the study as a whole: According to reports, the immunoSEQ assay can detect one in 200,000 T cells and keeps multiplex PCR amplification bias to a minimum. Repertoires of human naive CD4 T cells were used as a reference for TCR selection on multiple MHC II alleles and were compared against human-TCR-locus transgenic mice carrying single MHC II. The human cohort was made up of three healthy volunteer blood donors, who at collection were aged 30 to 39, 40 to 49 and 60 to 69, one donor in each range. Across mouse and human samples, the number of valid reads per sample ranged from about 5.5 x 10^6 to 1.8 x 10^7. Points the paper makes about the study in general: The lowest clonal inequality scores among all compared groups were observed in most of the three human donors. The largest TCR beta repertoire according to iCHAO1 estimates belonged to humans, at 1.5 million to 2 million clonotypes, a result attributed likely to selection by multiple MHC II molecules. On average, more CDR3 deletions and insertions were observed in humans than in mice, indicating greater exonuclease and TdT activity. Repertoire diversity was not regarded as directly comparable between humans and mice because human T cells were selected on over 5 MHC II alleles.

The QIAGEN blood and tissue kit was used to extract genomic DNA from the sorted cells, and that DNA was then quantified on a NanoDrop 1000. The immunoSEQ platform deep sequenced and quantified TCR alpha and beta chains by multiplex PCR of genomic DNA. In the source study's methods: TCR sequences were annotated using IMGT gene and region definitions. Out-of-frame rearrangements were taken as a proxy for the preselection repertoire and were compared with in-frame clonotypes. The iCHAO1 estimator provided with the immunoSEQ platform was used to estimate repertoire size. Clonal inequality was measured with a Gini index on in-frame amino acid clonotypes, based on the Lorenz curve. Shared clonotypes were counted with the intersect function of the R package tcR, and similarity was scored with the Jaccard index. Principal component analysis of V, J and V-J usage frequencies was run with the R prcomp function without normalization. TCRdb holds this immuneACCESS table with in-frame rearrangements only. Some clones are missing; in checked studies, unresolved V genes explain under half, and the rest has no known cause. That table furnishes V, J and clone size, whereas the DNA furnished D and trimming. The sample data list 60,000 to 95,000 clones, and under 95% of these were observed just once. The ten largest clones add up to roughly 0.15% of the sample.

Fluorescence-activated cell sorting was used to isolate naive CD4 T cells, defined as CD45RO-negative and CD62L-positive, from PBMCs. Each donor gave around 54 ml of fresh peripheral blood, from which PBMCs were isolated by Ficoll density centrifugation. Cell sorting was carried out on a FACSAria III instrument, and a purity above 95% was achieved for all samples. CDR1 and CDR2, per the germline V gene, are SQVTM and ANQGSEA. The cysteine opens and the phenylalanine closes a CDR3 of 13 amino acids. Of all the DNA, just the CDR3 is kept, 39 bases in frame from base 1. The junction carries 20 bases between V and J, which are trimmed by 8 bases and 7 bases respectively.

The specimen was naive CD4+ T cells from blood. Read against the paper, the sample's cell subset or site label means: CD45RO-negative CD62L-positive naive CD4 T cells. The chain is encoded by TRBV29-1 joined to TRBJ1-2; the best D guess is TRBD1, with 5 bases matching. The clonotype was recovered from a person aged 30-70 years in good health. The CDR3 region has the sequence CSSTSAGLSGYTF. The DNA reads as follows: TGCAGCTCGACATCGGCAGGGCTGTCTGGCTACACCTTC.